This T cell receptor (beta chain) was sequenced for a study of blood T cell repertoires in COVID-19. On the study more broadly: The samples span acute and convalescent COVID-19 from the United States, Italy and Spain. The cDNA or gDNA used as material had been derived from T cells, B-cell-depleted T cells, or PBMCs.

The CDR3 has 13 residues. From germline, CDR1 is MDHEN and CDR2 SYDVKM. The germline V and J ends were trimmed by 5 bases and 4 bases, with 11 bases remaining between them. Authors' methods: Reference gene primer amplification gave nucleated cell count estimates. Sequencing used immunoSEQ multiplex PCR; TCRdb keeps in-frame clones, though not all of them. V and J calls and clone size are copied from that table; D and trimming were computed from the DNA. The table shows about 40,000 clones, with approximately 90% occurring only once. The rearrangement links TRBV28 to TRBJ1-2, with D perhaps TRBD1 (6 bases). This receptor was obtained from a man aged 45-60 years with active COVID-19. The sample taken for sequencing was peripheral blood. DNA of the CDR3: TGTGCCAGCAGTCCATGGACAGCCTATGGCTACACCTTC. It specifies CASSPWTAYGYTF.